Below are 21 T cell receptor beta chains sequenced from a single sample in a study of T cell clonality in common variable immunodeficiency. Profiled with immunoSEQ multiplex PCR; TCRdb holds only in-frame clones, not every one. This sample carries more than 55,000 clones, none of them present only once. Source material: peripheral blood mononuclear cells. The receptors were gathered from a person aged 18 to 70 in good health.

In its sample, this clone was seen many times. Sequencing ends 3 residues short of the CDR3 end; the germline J gene provides the rest. The V call is TRBV18, the J call TRBJ1-4; D is unresolved. V lost 6 bases, J lost 3 bases, and 14 bases lay in between. This CDR3 is built from 15 residues. CDR1 is KGHSH, CDR2 LQKENI, per germline. The covered CDR3 bases are TGTGCCAGCTCGTCAAACAGAGGCCCTAATGAAAAA. Protein: CASSSNRGPNEK. The whole CDR3 sequence reads CASSSNRGPNEKLFF. Filled out from reference TRBV18 and TRBJ1-4, the complete variable domain reads NAGVMQNPRHLVRRRGQEARLRCSPMKGHSHVYWYRQLPEEGLKFMVYLQKENIIDESGMPKERFSAEFPKEGPSILRIQQVVRGDSAAYFCASSSNRGPNEKLFFGSGTQLSVL.

This clone was detected ten times or more. The CDR3 end is not reached by the read, which stops 3 residues before it; the germline J gene fills it in. The rearrangement joins TRBV20-1 to TRBJ2-1, with TRBD2 identical over 8 bases. J lost 5 bases, V lost 2 bases, and 5 bases had no gene match. CDR3 length equals 14 residues. Germline V lookup: CDR1 DFQATT, CDR2 SNEGSKA (reference sequence). CDR3 DNA, as far as it was read: TGCAGTGCTAGACGTAGCGGGATCGACAATGAG. Translation: CSARRSGIDNE. The CDR3, in full, reads CSARRSGIDNEQFF.

This clone was picked up a small number of times. The read is 3 residues too short to cover the CDR3 end, so that end is filled in from the germline J gene. This sequence joins TRBV2 and TRBJ2-2, with no clear D. CDR3 length equals 15 residues. The germline CDR1 and CDR2 sequences are SNHLY and FYNNEI. CDR3 region: CASSEQRSANEKLFF. The sequenced part of the CDR3 DNA is TGTGCCAGCAGTGAACAGCGTTCGGCTAATGAAAAG.

Worth noting for this clone: The DNA ends 3 residues before the CDR3 does, and the rest of the CDR3 is filled in from the germline J gene. V usage is TRBV2 and J usage is TRBJ2-2; the match to TRBD1 covers 11 bases. The germline V gene encodes CDR1 SNHLY and CDR2 FYNNEI. This CDR3 has 15 amino acids. CDR3 residues: CASSEYGTGGSPLFF. CDR3 DNA, as far as it was read: TGTGCCAGCAGTGAATACGGGACAGGGGGATCACCG.

This clone showed up many times. The read halts 3 residues ahead of the CDR3 end, with the missing end drawn from the germline J gene. The V gene is TRBV7-2, the J gene TRBJ2-2, with D perhaps TRBD1 (6 bases). The CDR3 sequence is 14 residues long. With 5 bases removed from V and 7 bases from J, the gap between germline ends came to 14 bases. Germline CDR1 is SGHTA and CDR2 is FQGNSA. CDR3 bases read: TGTGCCAGCAGCGCCAACAGGGACCACGGGGAG. As protein: CASSANRDHGE. The full CDR3 is CASSANRDHGELFF.

This clone was found many times. The observed sequence ends 3 residues before the CDR3 terminus, with the missing tail filled in from the germline J gene. This chain uses TRBV5-1 with TRBJ2-3; 8 bases line up with TRBD2. CDR1 and CDR2 from the germline V gene are SGHRS and YFSETQ. The CDR3 has 15 residues. J was trimmed by 1 base and V by 1 base; bases with no gene match: 2. The chain's CDR3 is CASSLSTSGTDTQYF. The covered CDR3 bases are TGCGCCAGCAGCTTGTCGACTAGCGGCACAGATACG.

On this clone itself: The read is 3 residues too short to cover the CDR3 end, so that end is filled in from the germline J gene. The gene calls are TRBV7-9 and TRBJ2-4, with a weak D call TRBD1 (5 bases). Germline assignment: CDR1 SEHNR and CDR2 FQNEAQ (reference sequence). CDR3 length equals 14 residues. The part of the CDR3 DNA that was read is TGTGCCAGCAGCTTCGACAGTCTTAACTATGGT. This translates into CASSFDSLNYG. The whole CDR3 protein reads CASSFDSLNYGQYF. The full variable domain, its missing parts supplied by reference TRBV7-9 and TRBJ2-4, is DTGVSQNPRHKITKRGQNVTFRCDPISEHNRLYWYRQTLGQGPEFLTYFQNEAQLEKSRLLSDRFSAERPKGSFSTLEIQRTEQGDSAMYLCASSFDSLNYGQYFGAGTRLSVL.

In its sample, this clone was seen many times. The read ends 3 residues shy of where the CDR3 ends; the end is completed using the germline J gene. The V call is TRBV18, the J call TRBJ1-1; D is perhaps TRBD1 (5 bases). The length of the CDR3 is 12 residues. Germline values: CDR1 KGHSH, CDR2 LQKENI. The CDR3 DNA, read in part, is TGTGCCAGCTCACCACGGGGGGATGGA. Encoded protein: CASSPRGDG. From start to end, the CDR3 is CASSPRGDGAFF.

CDR3 DNA, as far as it was read: TGTGCCAGCAGCGAGGACAGGGTAGGAGGGAACATT. Protein: CASSEDRVGGNI. The full CDR3 is CASSEDRVGGNIQYF. The chain links TRBV2 to TRBJ2-4; TRBD1 matches 8 bases. The read falls 3 residues short of the CDR3 end, and the missing part is taken from the germline J gene. The CDR3 is 15 amino acids. Trimming took 6 bases from V and 7 from J; bases not matched to a gene: 11. Germline-derived CDR1 and CDR2 are SNHLY and FYNNEI.

In this sample, this clone turned up many times. Read sequence stops 3 residues before the CDR3 end, and the germline J gene provides the missing end. The chain couples TRBV7-3 to TRBJ1-1; a possible D gene is TRBD1 (5 bases). The germline V gene has CDR1 SGHTA and CDR2 FQGTGA. V was cut by 0 bases and J by 4 bases, with 9 bases left in between. The CDR3 runs to 14 residues. The CDR3 sequence is CASSLTGEATEAFF. CDR3 DNA, as far as it was read: TGTGCCAGCAGCTTAACAGGGGAGGCCACTGAA.

This clone appeared many times. The read ends 3 residues shy of where the CDR3 ends; the end is completed using the germline J gene. The chain uses TRBV7-3 and TRBJ1-1; 8 bases align to TRBD1. V shed 5 bases and J 3 bases; nucleotides not matched to a gene: 5. CDR1 SGHTA and CDR2 FQGTGA come from the germline V gene. This CDR3 has 14 residues. The covered CDR3 bases are TGTGCCAGCAGCCTCGGACAGGGTCACACTGAA. Amino acid sequence: CASSLGQGHTE. The full CDR3 is CASSLGQGHTEAFF.

This clone was recorded at least ten times. CDR3: CSAGEETQYF. The CDR3 bases that were read are TGCAGCGCGGGGGAAGAGACC. The chain uses TRBV29-1 and TRBJ2-5; D is possibly TRBD2 (6 bases). The missing CDR3 end, 3 residues past where the read stops, is filled in from the germline J gene. This CDR3 contains 10 residues. Trimming shortened V by 7 bases and J by 3 bases, and 6 bases separated the two germline ends. Germline V gene data show CDR1 as SQVTM and CDR2 as ANQGSEA. Full variable domain (missing parts from reference TRBV29-1 and TRBJ2-5): SAVISQKPSRDICQRGTSLTIQCQVDSQVTMMFWYRQQPGQSLTLIATANQGSEATYESGFVIDKFPISRPNLTFSTLTVSNMSPEDSSIYLCSAGEETQYFGPGTRLLVL.

The sample holds many counts of this clone. The sequence runs out 3 residues before the end of the CDR3; the remainder is reconstructed from the germline J gene. The rearrangement joins TRBV19 to TRBJ2-2; 10 bases align to TRBD2. The germline V gene has CDR1 LNHDA and CDR2 SQIVND (reference sequence). This CDR3 is 16 amino acids long. With 7 bases clipped from V and 4 bases from J, the junction kept 9 bases outside the gene matches. The DNA read from the CDR3 is TGTGCCAGTAAGGAGCGGGAGGGCCAGGGCACCGGGGAG. It codes for CASKEREGQGTGE. In full, the CDR3 is CASKEREGQGTGELFF.

This clone was seen ten or more times. The CDR3 goes on 3 residues after the read ends, and that part is filled in from the germline J gene. The chain links TRBV2 to TRBJ1-4; a weak D match, TRBD1 (5 bases). This CDR3 spans 14 amino acids. Per the germline V gene, CDR1 is SNHLY and CDR2 is FYNNEI. V gave up 6 bases and J gave up 4 bases, with 12 bases separating them. CDR3 DNA (partial): TGTGCCAGCAGAGCAGACGGGGGTAATGAAAAA. It is translated as CASRADGGNEK. The full CDR3 is CASRADGGNEKLFF.

This clone was counted at least ten times. The CDR3 loop is CSARDLGERGNTDTQYF. The DNA read from the CDR3 is TGCAGTGCTAGAGATCTCGGCGAGCGGGGGAACACAGATACG. The V gene is TRBV20-1, the J gene TRBJ2-3; 8 bases agree with TRBD2. The observed sequence ends 3 residues before the CDR3 terminus, with the missing tail filled in from the germline J gene. Germline-derived CDR1 and CDR2 are DFQATT and SNEGSKA (reference sequence). The V gene end was trimmed by 0 bases and the J gene end by 2 bases; junction bases not matched to a gene: 10. The CDR3 has 17 amino acids.

This clone was seen at least ten times. Sequencing ends 3 residues short of the CDR3 end; the germline J gene provides the rest. The chain employs TRBV28 and TRBJ2-2, with 7 bases lining up with TRBD1. This CDR3 has 16 amino acids. V shed 6 bases, J shed 6 bases, and the junction held 13 bases outside the gene matches. Germline V CDR1 and CDR2: MDHEN, SYDVKM. The CDR3 here is CASRKWTGRSAGELFF. The DNA read from the CDR3 is TGTGCCAGCAGGAAGTGGACAGGACGTTCTGCCGGGGAG.

In its sample, this clone was seen many times. The read ends 3 residues shy of where the CDR3 ends; the end is completed using the germline J gene. The V gene is TRBV5-1, the J gene TRBJ2-1, with 8 bases matching TRBD2. V shed 4 bases, J shed 6 bases, and the junction held 12 bases outside the gene matches. This CDR3 contains 16 residues. Germline V gives CDR1 SGHRS, CDR2 YFSETQ. The CDR3 protein is CASSPFLAGGTNEQFF. CDR3 bases read: TGCGCCAGCAGCCCGTTTCTAGCGGGCGGAACCAATGAG.

This clone was counted at least ten times. The read halts 3 residues ahead of the CDR3 end, with the missing end drawn from the germline J gene. The chain combines TRBV14 with TRBJ1-6; unclear D gene. Germline V lookup: CDR1 SGHDN, CDR2 FVKESK. The CDR3 is 16 residues long. V was shortened by 3 bases and J by 6 bases, with 15 bases between the two germline ends. The DNA read from the CDR3 is TGTGCCAGCAGCCAGAGATTAGATAGCAGTAATTCACCC. Encoded protein: CASSQRLDSSNSP. The CDR3 as a whole reads CASSQRLDSSNSPLHF.

This clone was detected ten times or more. Read coverage stops 3 residues before the CDR3 terminus; the germline J gene supplies the remainder. The rearrangement joins TRBV29-1 to TRBJ2-1; 9 bases line up with TRBD1. CDR3 length: 13 amino acids. V lost 8 bases to trimming and J lost 7 bases; unmatched junction nucleotides: 9. CDR1 is SQVTM, CDR2 ANQGSEA, per germline. CDR3 DNA (partial): TGCAGCATCTCCGGGACAGGGCTGAATGAG. This gives the protein CSISGTGLNE. The entire CDR3 is CSISGTGLNEQFF.

This clone was seen ten or more times. From the germline J gene comes the end of the CDR3, since the read stops 3 residues before it. The chain has TRBV20-1 and TRBJ2-1; D might be TRBD2 (5 bases). V dropped 3 bases and J dropped 0 bases, with 9 bases sitting between them. The CDR3 length is 14 residues. CDR1 and CDR2 from the germline V gene are DFQATT and SNEGSKA (reference sequence). CDR3 loop: CSASRGSSYNEQFF. The covered CDR3 bases are TGCAGTGCTAGCCGGGGAAGCTCCTACAATGAG.

The table lists this clone with many counts. The missing CDR3 end, 3 residues past where the read stops, is filled in from the germline J gene. J is TRBJ1-2 and V is TRBV6-1; 8 nucleotides agree with TRBD1. CDR1 MNHNS and CDR2 SASEGT come from the germline V gene. V lost 1 base and J lost 2; bases outside the gene matches: 0. This CDR3 spans 14 amino acids. CDR3 region: CASSEGQGNYGYTF. The DNA read from the CDR3 is TGTGCCAGCAGTGAAGGACAGGGGAACTATGGC.